The source of this T cell receptor beta chain is a study of graft-versus-host responses after intestinal transplantation. This clone occurred a few times. Antigen unknown. The CDR3 extends over 13 amino acids. Trimming stripped 7 bases from V and 1 base from J, with 8 bases between. Germline CDR1 LNHDA, CDR2 SQIVND (reference sequence). TCRdb's copy holds only in-frame clones and misses some; the assay was immunoSEQ multiplex PCR. The table shows 90,000 to 95,000 clones, with around 93% occurring only once. Study observations and caveats: Detection of GvH clones occurred in recipient marrow, and some had their first appearance in ileum or blood.

This receptor was obtained from a human donor who received an intestinal transplant. The V call is TRBV19, the J call TRBJ1-3, with D uncertain. Here the sequenced sample was unstimulated CD8+ T cells sorted from spleen or lymph node cells, taken before intestinal transplant. The CDR3 DNA sequence: TGTGCCAGTACCCCGGGGTCTGGAAACACCATATATTTT. It yields the protein CASTPGSGNTIYF.